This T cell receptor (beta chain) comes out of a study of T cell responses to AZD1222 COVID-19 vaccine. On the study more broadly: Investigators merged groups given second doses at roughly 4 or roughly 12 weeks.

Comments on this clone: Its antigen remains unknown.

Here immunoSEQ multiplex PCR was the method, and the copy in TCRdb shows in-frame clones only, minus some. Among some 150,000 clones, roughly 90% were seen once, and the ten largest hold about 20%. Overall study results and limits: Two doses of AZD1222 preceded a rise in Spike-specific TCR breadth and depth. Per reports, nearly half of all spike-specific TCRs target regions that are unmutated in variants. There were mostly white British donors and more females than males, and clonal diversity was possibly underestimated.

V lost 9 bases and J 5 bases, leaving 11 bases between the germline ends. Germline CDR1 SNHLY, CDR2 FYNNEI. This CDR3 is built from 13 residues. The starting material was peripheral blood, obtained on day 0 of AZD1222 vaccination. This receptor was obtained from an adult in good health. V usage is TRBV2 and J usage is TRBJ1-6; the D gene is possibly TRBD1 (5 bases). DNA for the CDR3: TGTGCCAGTAGGGGTTTCAATAATTCACCCCTCCACTTT. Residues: CASRGFNNSPLHF.